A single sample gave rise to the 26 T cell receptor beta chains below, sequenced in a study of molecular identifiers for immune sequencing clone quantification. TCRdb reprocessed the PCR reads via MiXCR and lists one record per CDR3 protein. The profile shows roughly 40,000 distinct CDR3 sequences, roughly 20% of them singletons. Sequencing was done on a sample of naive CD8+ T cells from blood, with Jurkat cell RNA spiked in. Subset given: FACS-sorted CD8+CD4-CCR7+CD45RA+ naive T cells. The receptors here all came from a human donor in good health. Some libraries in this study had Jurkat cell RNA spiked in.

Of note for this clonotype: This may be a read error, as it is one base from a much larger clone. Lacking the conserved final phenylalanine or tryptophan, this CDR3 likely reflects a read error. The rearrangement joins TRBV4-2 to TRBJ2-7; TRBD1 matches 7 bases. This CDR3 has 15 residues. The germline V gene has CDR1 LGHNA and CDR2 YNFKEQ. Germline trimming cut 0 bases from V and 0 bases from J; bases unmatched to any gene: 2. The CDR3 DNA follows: TGTGCCAGCAGCCAAGACGACAGGGACTCCTACGAGCAGTACCTC. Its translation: CASSQDDRDSYEQYL.

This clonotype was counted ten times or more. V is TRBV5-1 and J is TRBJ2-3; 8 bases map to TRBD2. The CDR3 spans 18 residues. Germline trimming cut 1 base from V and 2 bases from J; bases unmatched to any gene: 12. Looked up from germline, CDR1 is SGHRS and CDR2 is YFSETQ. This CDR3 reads CASSLLLGGGIDTDTQYF. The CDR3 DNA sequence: TGCGCCAGCAGCTTGCTCCTAGGCGGGGGGATTGACACAGATACGCAGTATTTT.

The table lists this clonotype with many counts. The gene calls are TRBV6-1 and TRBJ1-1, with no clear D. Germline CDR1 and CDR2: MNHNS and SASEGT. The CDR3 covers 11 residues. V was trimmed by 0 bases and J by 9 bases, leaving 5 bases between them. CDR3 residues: CASSEAPKAFF. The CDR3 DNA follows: TGTGCCAGCAGTGAAGCGCCAAAAGCTTTCTTT.

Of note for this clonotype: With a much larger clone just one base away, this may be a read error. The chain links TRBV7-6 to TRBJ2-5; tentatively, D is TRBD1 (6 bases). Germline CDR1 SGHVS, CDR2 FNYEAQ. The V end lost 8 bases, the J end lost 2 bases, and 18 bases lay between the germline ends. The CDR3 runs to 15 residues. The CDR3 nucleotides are TGTGCCAGCTCCAGCACAGGGAAGCCACAAGAGACCCAGTACTTC. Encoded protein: CASSSTGKPQETQYF.

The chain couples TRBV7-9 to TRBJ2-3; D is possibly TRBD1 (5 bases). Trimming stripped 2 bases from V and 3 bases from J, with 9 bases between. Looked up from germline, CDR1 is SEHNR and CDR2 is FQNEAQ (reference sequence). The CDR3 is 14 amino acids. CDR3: CASSLFQGTDTQYF. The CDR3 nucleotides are TGTGCCAGCAGCTTATTTCAGGGAACAGATACGCAGTATTTT.

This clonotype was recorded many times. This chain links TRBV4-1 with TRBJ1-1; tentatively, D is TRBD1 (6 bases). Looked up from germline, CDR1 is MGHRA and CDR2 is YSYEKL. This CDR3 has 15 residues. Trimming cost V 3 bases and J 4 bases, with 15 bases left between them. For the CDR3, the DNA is TGCGCCAGCAGCCAGTTGACAGGTCAATTCACTGAAGCTTTCTTT. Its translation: CASSQLTGQFTEAFF.

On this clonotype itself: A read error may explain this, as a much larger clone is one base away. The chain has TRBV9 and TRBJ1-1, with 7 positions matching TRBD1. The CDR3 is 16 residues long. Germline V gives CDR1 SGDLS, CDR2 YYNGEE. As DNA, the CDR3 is TGTGCCAGCAGCCCATCAGGGGGGTCGGGCCACACTGAAGCTCTCTTT. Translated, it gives CASSPSGGSGHTEALF.

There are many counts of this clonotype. The CDR3 DNA is TGTGCCAGCACCGACGGGGTTGGTCAGCCCCAGCATTTT. Encoded protein: CASTDGVGQPQHF. This sequence joins TRBV7-9 and TRBJ1-5, with D hard to call. CDR1 is SEHNR and CDR2 is FQNEAQ in the germline V gene (reference sequence). The CDR3 contains 13 residues. Trimming took 7 bases from V and 6 from J, leaving 13 bases between them.

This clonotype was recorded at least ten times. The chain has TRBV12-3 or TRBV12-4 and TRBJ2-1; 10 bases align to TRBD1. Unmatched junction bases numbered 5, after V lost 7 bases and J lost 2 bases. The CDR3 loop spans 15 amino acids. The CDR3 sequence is CASTMTGGAYNEQFF. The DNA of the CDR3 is TGTGCCAGCACCATGACAGGGGGCGCCTACAATGAGCAGTTCTTC.

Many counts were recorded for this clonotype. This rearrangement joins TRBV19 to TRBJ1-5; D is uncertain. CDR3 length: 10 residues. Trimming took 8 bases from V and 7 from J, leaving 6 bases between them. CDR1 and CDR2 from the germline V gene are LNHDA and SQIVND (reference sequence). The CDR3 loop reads CASGQQPQHF. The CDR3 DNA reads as TGTGCCAGTGGCCAGCAGCCCCAGCATTTT.

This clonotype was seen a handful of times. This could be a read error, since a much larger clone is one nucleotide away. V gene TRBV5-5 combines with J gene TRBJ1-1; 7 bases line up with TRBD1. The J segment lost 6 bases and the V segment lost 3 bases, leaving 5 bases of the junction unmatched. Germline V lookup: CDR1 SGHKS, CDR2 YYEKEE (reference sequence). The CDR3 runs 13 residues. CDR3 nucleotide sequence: TGTGCCAGCAGCTCGACAGGGAGGGCTGAAGCTTTCTTT. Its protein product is CASSSTGRAEAFF.

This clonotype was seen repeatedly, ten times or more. The CDR3 sequence is CASSSTRSGSSYNEQFF. The CDR3 bases are TGTGCCAGCAGCTCAACCCGTAGCGGGAGCTCCTACAATGAGCAGTTCTTC. This chain connects TRBV7-9 to TRBJ2-1; 9 bases map to TRBD2. The CDR3 spans 17 residues. V shed 4 bases and J 0 bases; nucleotides not matched to a gene: 7. CDR1 SEHNR and CDR2 FQNEAQ come from the germline V gene (reference sequence).

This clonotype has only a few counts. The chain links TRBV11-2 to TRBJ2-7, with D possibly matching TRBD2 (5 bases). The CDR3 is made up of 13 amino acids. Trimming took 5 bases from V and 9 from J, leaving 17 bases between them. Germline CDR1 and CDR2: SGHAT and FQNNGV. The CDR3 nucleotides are TGTGCCAGCAGCAACGGACTCCCCCGGGGGCAGTACTTC. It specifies CASSNGLPRGQYF.

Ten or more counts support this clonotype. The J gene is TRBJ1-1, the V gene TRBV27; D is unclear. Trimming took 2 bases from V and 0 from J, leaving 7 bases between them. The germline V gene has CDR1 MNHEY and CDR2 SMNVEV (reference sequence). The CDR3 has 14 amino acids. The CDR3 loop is CASSLGLLNTEAFF. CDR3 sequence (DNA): TGTGCCAGCAGTTTAGGGTTGTTGAACACTGAAGCTTTCTTT.

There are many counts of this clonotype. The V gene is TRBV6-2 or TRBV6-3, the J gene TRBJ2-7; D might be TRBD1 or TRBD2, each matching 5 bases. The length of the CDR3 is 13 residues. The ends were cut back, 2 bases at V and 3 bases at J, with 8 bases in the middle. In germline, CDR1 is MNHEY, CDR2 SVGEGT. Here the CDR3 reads CASSYGTGYEQYF. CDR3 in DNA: TGTGCCAGCAGTTACGGGACGGGCTACGAGCAGTACTTC.

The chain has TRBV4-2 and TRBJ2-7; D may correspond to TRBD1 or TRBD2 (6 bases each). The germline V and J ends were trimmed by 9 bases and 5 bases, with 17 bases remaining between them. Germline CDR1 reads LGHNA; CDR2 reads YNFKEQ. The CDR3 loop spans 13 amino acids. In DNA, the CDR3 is TGTGCCAGTAGGAGGGGGACAAGCAACGAGCAGTACTTC. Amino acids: CASRRGTSNEQYF.

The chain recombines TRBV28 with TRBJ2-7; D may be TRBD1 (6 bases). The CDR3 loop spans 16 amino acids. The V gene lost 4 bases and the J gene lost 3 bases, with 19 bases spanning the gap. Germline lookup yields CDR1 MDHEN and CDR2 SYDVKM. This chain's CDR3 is CASSSSSSGTLYEQYF. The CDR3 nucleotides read TGTGCCAGCAGTTCCTCATCCTCCGGGACACTCTACGAGCAGTACTTC.

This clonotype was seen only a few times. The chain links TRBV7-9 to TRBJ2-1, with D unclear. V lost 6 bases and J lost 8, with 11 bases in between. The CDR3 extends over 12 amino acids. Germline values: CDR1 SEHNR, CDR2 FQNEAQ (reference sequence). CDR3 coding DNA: TGTGCCAGCAGTCCTTCCCTCGATGAGCAGTTCTTC. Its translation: CASSPSLDEQFF.

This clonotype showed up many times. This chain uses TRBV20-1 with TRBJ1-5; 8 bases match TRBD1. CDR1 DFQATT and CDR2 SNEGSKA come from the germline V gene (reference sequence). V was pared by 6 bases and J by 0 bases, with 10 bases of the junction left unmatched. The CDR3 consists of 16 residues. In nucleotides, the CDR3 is TGCAGTGCGTGGACAGGGACCAAATATAGCAATCAGCCCCAGCATTTT. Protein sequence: CSAWTGTKYSNQPQHF.

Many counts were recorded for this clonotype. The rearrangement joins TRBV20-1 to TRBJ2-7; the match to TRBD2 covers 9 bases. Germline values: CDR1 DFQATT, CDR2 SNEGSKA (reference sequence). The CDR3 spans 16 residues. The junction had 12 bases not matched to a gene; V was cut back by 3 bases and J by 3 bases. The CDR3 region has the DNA TGCAGTGCTAGTGCAGCGGGAGGTGGAAAGGGCTACGAGCAGTACTTC. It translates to CSASAAGGGKGYEQYF.

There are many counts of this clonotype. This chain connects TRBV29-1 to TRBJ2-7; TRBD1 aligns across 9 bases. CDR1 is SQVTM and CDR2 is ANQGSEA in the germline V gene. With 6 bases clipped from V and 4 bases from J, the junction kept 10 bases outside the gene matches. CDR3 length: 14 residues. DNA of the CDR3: TGCAGCGTCCTCTGGACAGGGGCCGGGTACGAGCAGTACTTC. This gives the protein CSVLWTGAGYEQYF.

As DNA, the CDR3 is TGCGCCAGCACCCGAGGGGGTGCGGACACTGAAGCTTTCTTT. Its translation: CASTRGGADTEAFF. J is TRBJ1-1 and V is TRBV4-3, with D possibly being TRBD1 (6 bases). The V gene's germline CDR1 is LGHNA and CDR2 YSLEER. The CDR3 is 14 residues long. V was clipped by 7 bases and J by 3 bases, with 15 bases between them.

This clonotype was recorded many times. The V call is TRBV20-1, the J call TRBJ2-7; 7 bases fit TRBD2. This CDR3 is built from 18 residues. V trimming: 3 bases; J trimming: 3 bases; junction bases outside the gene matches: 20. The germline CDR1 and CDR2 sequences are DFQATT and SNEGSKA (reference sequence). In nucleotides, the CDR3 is TGCAGTGCTAGTATCGGCGGAAGCGGGACCCATGGCTTCTACGAGCAGTACTTC. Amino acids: CSASIGGSGTHGFYEQYF.

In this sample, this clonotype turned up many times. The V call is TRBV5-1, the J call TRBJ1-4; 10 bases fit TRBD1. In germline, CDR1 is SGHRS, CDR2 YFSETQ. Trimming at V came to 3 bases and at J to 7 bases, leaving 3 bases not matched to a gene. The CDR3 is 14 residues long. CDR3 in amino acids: CASSSGQGGEKLFF. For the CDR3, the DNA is TGCGCCAGCAGCTCTGGACAGGGGGGTGAAAAACTGTTTTTT.

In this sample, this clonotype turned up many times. CDR3 sequence: CASSYVSAGAYNEQFF. The CDR3, as DNA: TGTGCCAGCAGCTACGTAAGCGCAGGGGCCTACAATGAGCAGTTCTTC. The V gene is TRBV7-9, the J gene TRBJ2-1, with D tentatively TRBD1 (6 bases). The CDR3 is made up of 16 amino acids. Between the trimmed V and J ends, which lost 4 bases and 2 bases, there was a span of 15 bases. The germline gives CDR1 SEHNR, CDR2 FQNEAQ (reference sequence).

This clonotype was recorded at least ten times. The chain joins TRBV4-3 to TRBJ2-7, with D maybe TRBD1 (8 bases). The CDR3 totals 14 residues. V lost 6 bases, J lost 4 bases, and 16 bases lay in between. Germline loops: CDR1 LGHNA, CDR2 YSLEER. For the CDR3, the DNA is TGCGCCAGCAGTTATGACAGGGGAGGGTACGAGCAGTACTTC. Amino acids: CASSYDRGGYEQYF.